The present TCR beta chain was sequenced within a study of technical replicates of blood from a few donors. The CDR3 length is 16 residues. TCRdb's copy holds only in-frame clones and misses some; the assay was immunoSEQ multiplex PCR. The repertoire holds 75,000 to 100,000 clones, with about 94% as singletons. The origin of this receptor is a human donor in good health. The sequencing input was T cells isolated from PBMCs. J is TRBJ1-2 and V is TRBV21-1; the table calls TRBD1, which could not be checked here. TRBV21-1 is classified as a pseudogene. This CDR3 reads CASSTEGTGYNYGYTF. The CDR3 bases are TGTGCCAGCAGCACCGAAGGGACAGGCTATAACTATGGCTACACCTTC.